This T cell receptor (beta chain) stems from a study of regulatory T cells in long-lasting Graves disease. This clonotype was seen repeatedly, ten times or more. Arm-PCR of CDR3 regions with iRepertoire HTBI primers generated TCR beta libraries. TCRdb independently ran MiXCR on the multiplex PCR reads; one entry per CDR3 protein. Among 350,000 to 550,000 distinct CDR3 sequences listed, 15% were seen once. Indicated time point: newly diagnosed GD, antithyroid drugs for less than 3 months. With RNA extracted from PBMCs as input, the TCR library was made. Germline CDR1 reads GTSNPN; CDR2 reads SVGIG (reference sequence). V lost 2 bases, J lost 3 bases, and 14 bases lay in between. CDR3 length: 15 residues. This sample also belongs to another study, concerning T cells in Graves' hyperthyroidism and ophthalmopathy.

The clonotype was recovered from a woman in her 30s with Graves disease. V usage is TRBV30 and J usage is TRBJ1-5, with D possibly matching TRBD1 (5 bases). Sample: peripheral blood mononuclear cells (PBMCs), taken at new diagnosis, from a patient treated with antithyroid drugs. This CDR3 is CAWSWDGGVNQPQHF. In DNA, the CDR3 is TGTGCCTGGAGTTGGGACGGAGGCGTCAATCAGCCCCAGCATTTT.